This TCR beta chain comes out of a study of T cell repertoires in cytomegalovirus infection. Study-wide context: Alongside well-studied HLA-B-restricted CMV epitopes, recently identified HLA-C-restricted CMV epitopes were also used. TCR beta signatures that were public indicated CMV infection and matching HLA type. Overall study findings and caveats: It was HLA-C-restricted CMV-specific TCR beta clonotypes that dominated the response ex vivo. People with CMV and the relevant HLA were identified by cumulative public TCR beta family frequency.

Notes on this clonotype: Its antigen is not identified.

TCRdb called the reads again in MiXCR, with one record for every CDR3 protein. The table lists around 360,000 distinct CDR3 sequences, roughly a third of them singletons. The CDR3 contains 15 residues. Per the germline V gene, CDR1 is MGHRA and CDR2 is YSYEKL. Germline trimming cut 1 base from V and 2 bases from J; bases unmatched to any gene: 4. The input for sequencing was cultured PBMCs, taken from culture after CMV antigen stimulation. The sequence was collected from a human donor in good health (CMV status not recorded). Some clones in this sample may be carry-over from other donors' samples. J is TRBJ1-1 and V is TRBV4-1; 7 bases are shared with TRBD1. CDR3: CASSQGRTGNTEAFF. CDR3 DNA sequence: TGCGCCAGCAGCCAAGGAAGGACAGGTAACACTGAAGCTTTCTTT.